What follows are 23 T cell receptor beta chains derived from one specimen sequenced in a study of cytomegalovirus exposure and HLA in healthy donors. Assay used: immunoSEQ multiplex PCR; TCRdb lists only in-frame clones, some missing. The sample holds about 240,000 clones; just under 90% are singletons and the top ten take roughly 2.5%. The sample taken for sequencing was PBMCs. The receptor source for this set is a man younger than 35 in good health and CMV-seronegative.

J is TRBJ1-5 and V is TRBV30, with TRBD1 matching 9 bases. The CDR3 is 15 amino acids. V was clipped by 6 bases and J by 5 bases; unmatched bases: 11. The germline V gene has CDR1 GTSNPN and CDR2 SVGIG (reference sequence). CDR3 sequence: CACQVPGQGDQPQHF. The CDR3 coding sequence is TGTGCCTGCCAAGTACCGGGACAGGGCGATCAGCCCCAGCATTTT.

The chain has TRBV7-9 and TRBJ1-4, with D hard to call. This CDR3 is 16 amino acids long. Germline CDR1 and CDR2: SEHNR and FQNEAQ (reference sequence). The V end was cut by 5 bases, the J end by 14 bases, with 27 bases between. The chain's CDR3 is CASSTKAPAPGVRLFF. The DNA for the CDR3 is TGTGCCAGCAGCACTAAAGCTCCGGCCCCTGGTGTTCGGCTGTTTTTT.

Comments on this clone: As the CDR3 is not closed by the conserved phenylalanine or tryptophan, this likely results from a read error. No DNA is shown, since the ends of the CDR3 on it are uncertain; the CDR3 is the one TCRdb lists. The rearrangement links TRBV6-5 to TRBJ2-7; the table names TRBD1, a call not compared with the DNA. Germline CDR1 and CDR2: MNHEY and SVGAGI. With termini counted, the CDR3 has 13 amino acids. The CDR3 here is CASSKGDKVGQSH.

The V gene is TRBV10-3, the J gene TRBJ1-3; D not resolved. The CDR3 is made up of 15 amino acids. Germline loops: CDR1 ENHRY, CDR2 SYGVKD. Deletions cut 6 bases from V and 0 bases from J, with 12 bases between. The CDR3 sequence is CAISPTQNSGNTIYF. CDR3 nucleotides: TGTGCCATCAGCCCCACCCAGAACTCTGGAAACACCATATATTTT.

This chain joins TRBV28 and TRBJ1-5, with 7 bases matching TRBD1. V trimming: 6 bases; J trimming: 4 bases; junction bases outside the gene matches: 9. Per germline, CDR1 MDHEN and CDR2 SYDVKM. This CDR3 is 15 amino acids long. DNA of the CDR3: TGTGCCAGCAGGCGACAGGGATCAGGAAATCAGCCCCAGCATTTT. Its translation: CASRRQGSGNQPQHF.

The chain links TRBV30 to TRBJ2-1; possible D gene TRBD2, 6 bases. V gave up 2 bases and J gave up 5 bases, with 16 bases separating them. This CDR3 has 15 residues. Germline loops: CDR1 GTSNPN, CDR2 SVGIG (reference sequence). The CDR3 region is CAWSRLGLANNEQFF. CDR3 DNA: TGTGCCTGGAGTAGGCTGGGACTGGCAAACAATGAGCAGTTCTTC.

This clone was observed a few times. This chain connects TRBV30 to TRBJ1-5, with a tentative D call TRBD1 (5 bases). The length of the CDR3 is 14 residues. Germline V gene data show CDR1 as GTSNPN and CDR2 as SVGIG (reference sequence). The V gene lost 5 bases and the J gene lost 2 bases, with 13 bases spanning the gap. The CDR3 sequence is CAWSAGLGNQPQHF. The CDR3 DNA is TGTGCCTGGTCGGCAGGGTTGGGCAATCAGCCCCAGCATTTT.

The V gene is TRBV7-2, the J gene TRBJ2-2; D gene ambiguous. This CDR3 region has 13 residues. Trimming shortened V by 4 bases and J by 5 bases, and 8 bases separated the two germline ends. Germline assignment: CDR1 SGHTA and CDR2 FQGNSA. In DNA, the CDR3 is TGTGCCAGCAGCTCCCCCCAAACCGGGGAGCTGTTTTTT. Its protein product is CASSSPQTGELFF.

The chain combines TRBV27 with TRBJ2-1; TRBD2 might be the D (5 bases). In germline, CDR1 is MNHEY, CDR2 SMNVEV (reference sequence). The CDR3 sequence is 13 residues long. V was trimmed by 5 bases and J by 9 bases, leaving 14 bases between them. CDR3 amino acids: CASSPPRGGEQFF. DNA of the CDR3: TGTGCCAGCAGTCCGCCTCGGGGTGGTGAGCAGTTCTTC.

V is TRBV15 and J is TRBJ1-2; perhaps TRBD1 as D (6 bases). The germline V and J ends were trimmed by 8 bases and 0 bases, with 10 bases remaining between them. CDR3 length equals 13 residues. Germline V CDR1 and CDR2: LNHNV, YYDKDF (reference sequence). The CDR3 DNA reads TGTGCCACCGCAGGGGCCGCTAACTATGGCTACACCTTC. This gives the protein CATAGAANYGYTF.

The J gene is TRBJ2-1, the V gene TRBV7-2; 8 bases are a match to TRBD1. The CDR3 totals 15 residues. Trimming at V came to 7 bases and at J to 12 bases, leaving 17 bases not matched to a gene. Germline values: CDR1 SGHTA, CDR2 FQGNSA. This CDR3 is CASTSARTGSLVQFF. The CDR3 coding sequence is TGTGCCAGCACCTCTGCCCGGACAGGGTCTCTAGTGCAGTTCTTC.

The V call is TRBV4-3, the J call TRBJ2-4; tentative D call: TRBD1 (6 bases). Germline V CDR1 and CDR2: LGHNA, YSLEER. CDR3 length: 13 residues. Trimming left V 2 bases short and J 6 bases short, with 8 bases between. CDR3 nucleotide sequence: TGCGCCAGCAGCCAATCGGACAGAAACATTCAGTACTTC. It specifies CASSQSDRNIQYF.

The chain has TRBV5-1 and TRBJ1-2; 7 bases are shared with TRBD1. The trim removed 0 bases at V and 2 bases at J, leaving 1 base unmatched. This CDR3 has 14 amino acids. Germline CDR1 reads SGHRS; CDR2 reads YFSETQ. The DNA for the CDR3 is TGCGCCAGCAGCTTGGGCAGGGGGAACTATGGCTACACCTTC. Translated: CASSLGRGNYGYTF.

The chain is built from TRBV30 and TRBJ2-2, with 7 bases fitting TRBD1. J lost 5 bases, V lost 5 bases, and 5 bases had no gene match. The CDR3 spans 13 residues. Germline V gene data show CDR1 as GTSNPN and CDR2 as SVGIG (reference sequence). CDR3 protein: CAWYSDRTGELFF. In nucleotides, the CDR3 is TGTGCCTGGTATTCGGACAGGACCGGGGAGCTGTTTTTT.

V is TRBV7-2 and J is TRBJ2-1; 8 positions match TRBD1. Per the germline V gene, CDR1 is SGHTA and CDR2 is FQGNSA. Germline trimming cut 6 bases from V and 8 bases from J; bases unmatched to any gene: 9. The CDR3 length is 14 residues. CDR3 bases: TGTGCCAGCAGTCGGACAGGGTCAGGAGATGAGCAGTTCTTC. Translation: CASSRTGSGDEQFF.

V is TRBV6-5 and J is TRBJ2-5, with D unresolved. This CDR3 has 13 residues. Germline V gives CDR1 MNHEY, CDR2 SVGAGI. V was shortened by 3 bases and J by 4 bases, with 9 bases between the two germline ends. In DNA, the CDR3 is TGTGCCAGCAGTTATTACAGTGGAGAGACCCAGTACTTC. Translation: CASSYYSGETQYF.

As DNA, the CDR3 is TGCGCCAGCAGCTACCGACAGAATCAGCCCCAGCATTTT. Its translation is CASSYRQNQPQHF. The chain employs TRBV4-3 and TRBJ1-5; possibly TRBD1 for D (5 bases). Germline V gene lookup returns CDR1 LGHNA and CDR2 YSLEER. This CDR3 has 13 residues. V lost 5 bases and J 4 bases, leaving 9 bases between the germline ends.

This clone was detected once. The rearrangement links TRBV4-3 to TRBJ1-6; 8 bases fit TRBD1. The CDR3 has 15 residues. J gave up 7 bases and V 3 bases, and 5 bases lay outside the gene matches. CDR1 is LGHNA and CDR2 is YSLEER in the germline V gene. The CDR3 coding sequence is TGCGCCAGCAGCCAGTGGGACAGGAGCAATTCACCCCTCCACTTT. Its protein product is CASSQWDRSNSPLHF.

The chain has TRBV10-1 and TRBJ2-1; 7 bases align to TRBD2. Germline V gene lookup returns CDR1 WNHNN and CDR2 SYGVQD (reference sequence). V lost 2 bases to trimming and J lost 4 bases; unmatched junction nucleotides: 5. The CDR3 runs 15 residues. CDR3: CASSEVRGEYNEQFF. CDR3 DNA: TGCGCCAGCAGTGAGGTACGGGGGGAATACAATGAGCAGTTCTTC.

The CDR3 protein is CASSLRQGAYYNEQFF. The CDR3 DNA sequence: TGTGCCAGCAGCCTACGACAGGGGGCTTACTACAATGAGCAGTTCTTC. The chain is built from TRBV5-6 and TRBJ2-1; 10 bases agree with TRBD1. From germline, CDR1 is SGHDT and CDR2 YYEEEE. J was trimmed by 3 bases and V by 4 bases; bases with no gene match: 7. The CDR3 sequence is 16 residues long.

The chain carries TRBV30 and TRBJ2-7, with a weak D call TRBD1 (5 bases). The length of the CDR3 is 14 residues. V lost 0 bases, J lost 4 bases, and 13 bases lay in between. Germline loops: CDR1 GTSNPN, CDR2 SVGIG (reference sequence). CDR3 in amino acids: CAWSVPGIQYEQYF. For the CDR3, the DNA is TGTGCCTGGAGTGTACCAGGGATCCAGTACGAGCAGTACTTC.

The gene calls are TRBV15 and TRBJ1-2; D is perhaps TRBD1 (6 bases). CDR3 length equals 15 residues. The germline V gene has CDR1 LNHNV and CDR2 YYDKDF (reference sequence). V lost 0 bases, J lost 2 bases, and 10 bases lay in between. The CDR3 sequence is CATSRDLTGNYGYTF. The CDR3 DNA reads TGTGCCACCAGCAGAGACCTCACAGGGAACTATGGCTACACCTTC.

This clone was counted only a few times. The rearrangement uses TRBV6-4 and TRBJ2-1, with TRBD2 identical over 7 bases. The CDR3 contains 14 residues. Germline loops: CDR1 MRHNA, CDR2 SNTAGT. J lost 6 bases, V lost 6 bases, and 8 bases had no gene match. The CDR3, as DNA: TGTGCCAGCAGCCGTGGGGGGGATCCCAATGAGCAGTTCTTC. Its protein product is CASSRGGDPNEQFF.